This T cell receptor (beta chain) was captured in a study of regulatory T cells in long-lasting Graves disease. This CDR3 contains 16 residues. V was trimmed by 3 bases and J by 0 bases, leaving 13 bases between them. Germline V gene sequence: CDR1 MDHEN, CDR2 SYDVKM. Regarding time point: persistent/refractory GD, antithyroid drugs over 5 years with positive TRAb. PBMCs provided the RNA from which the TCR library was made. In each case, Graves' disease was diagnosed per American Thyroid Association guidelines. CDR3 regions were amplified by Arm-PCR using iRepertoire HTBI primers to build TCR beta libraries. TCRdb re-called the multiplex PCR reads with MiXCR, one entry per CDR3 protein. The table shows 600,000 to 850,000 distinct CDR3 sequences, with 30% occurring only once. This clonotype is a singleton in its sample.

This TCR was sampled from a female donor with Graves disease. This material consisted of peripheral blood mononuclear cells (PBMCs), taken when the disease was refractory, from a patient treated with antithyroid drugs. The rearrangement uses TRBV28 and TRBJ2-3; possible D gene TRBD1, 5 bases. The CDR3 spells CASSFDTGGSTDTQYF. The CDR3 nucleotides are TGTGCCAGCAGTTTCGACACAGGTGGGAGCACAGATACGCAGTATTTT.